This TCR beta chain is from a study of response to subunit inactivated influenza vaccine. The study, taken as a whole, reports: Authors suggested few new T cells are recruited by each seasonal influenza vaccination.

CDR1 is LNHNV and CDR2 is YYDKDF in the germline V gene (reference sequence). With 3 bases removed from V and 8 bases from J, the gap between germline ends came to 7 bases. The length of the CDR3 is 11 residues. MiXCR, applied by TCRdb to the RT-PCR reads, yields one record per CDR3 protein. The data contain some 500,000 distinct CDR3 sequences, 25% of them singletons. Note on this clonotype: Antigen specificity is unknown.

The sample in question was CD4+ T cells sorted from PBMCs, obtained less than 6 days after vaccination. This sequence joins TRBV15 and TRBJ1-2; D is unresolved. This sequence originates from a man aged 50 or older who received an inactivated influenza vaccine. CDR3 DNA: TGTGCCACCAGCAGTCCCTGGGGCTACACCTTC. Residues: CATSSPWGYTF.